Presented here are 16 T cell receptor beta chains from one specimen sequenced in a study of early T cells in non-severe SARS-CoV-2 infection. TCRdb analysed the 5' RACE reads with MiXCR anew, one entry per CDR3 protein. This sample has more than 60,000 distinct CDR3 sequences, with 13% found just once. Sequencing was performed on whole blood. The origin of the receptors is an adult who was a healthcare worker with PCR-confirmed SARS-CoV-2 infection or an uninfected control (not recorded which).

The chain recombines TRBV3-1 with TRBJ2-7, with D hard to call. This CDR3 has 11 residues. CDR1 is LGHDT, CDR2 YNNKEL, per germline (reference sequence). The V end was cut by 0 bases, the J end by 3 bases, with 0 bases between. The CDR3 loop is CASSQDYEQYF. The DNA for the CDR3 is TGTGCCAGCAGCCAAGACTACGAGCAGTACTTC.

In this sample, this clonotype turned up a few times. The rearrangement links TRBV20-1 to TRBJ1-2, with D uncertain. V was cut by 6 bases and J by 2 bases, with 10 bases left in between. Per germline, CDR1 DFQATT and CDR2 SNEGSKA (reference sequence). This CDR3 has 12 amino acids. The DNA of the CDR3 is TGCAGTGCCGCGCGGGGAAACTATGGCTACACCTTC. Encoded protein: CSAARGNYGYTF.

V is TRBV28 and J is TRBJ2-5; 9 nucleotides line up with TRBD1. V lost 8 bases, J lost 5 bases, and 12 bases stayed unmatched. This CDR3 spans 15 amino acids. From germline, CDR1 is MDHEN and CDR2 SYDVKM. As DNA, the CDR3 is TGTGCCAGCTCCATACAGGGACAGGGAAGGGAGACCCAGTACTTC. This translates into CASSIQGQGRETQYF.

This chain links TRBV11-2 with TRBJ2-3; 12 nucleotides agree with TRBD2. V gave up 5 bases and J gave up 1 base; unmatched junction bases: 7. The CDR3 is 17 residues long. Per the germline V gene, CDR1 is SGHAT and CDR2 is FQNNGV. Here the CDR3 reads CASSSTSGGFRTDTQYF. CDR3 nucleotide sequence: TGTGCCAGCAGCAGCACTAGCGGGGGGTTTCGCACAGATACGCAGTATTTT.

This clonotype was counted only a few times. This chain links TRBV7-2 with TRBJ1-5; 12 bases line up with TRBD1. Germline loops: CDR1 SGHTA, CDR2 FQGNSA. The CDR3 spans 14 residues. J lost 6 bases, V lost 5 bases, and 2 bases had no gene match. The CDR3 sequence is CASSPGQGAQPQHF. CDR3 in DNA: TGTGCCAGCAGCCCGGGACAGGGGGCTCAGCCCCAGCATTTT.

This clonotype was counted between two and nine times. V and J are TRBV6-1 and TRBJ2-2, with 13 positions matching TRBD2. This CDR3 contains 15 residues. With V trimmed by 5 bases and J by 7 bases, 4 bases remained unmatched. CDR1 is MNHNS and CDR2 is SASEGT in the germline V gene. The CDR3 region is CASSTSGGAGGELFF. As DNA, the CDR3 is TGTGCCAGCAGTACTAGCGGGGGGGCCGGCGGGGAGCTGTTTTTT.

This clonotype was counted at least ten times. The chain links TRBV18 to TRBJ2-7; D is ambiguous. This CDR3 contains 14 residues. Trimming removed 6 bases at V and 0 bases at J, with 12 bases between. CDR1 is KGHSH and CDR2 is LQKENI in the germline V gene. The CDR3 DNA reads TGTGCCAGCTCTCCCCAGACGAGCTCCTACGAGCAGTACTTC. Amino acids: CASSPQTSSYEQYF.

This clonotype came up a few times. The chain links TRBV12-3 or TRBV12-4 to TRBJ2-5; D remains unclear. This CDR3 has 13 amino acids. Trimming cost V 1 base and J 7 bases, with 10 bases left between them. The CDR3, as DNA: TGTGCCAGCAGTTTAGAGCCCGACGGGACCCAGTACTTC. As protein: CASSLEPDGTQYF.

This clonotype was detected ten times or more. This chain links TRBV5-1 with TRBJ2-7, with a weak D call TRBD2 (6 bases). The V gene lost 1 base and the J gene lost 7 bases, with 18 bases spanning the gap. Germline CDR1 SGHRS, CDR2 YFSETQ. The CDR3 has 15 amino acids. As DNA, the CDR3 is TGCGCCAGCAGCTTGATTGGTAGCGGCGAGGGGGAGCAGTACTTC. As protein: CASSLIGSGEGEQYF.

In its sample, this clonotype was seen a few times. V gene TRBV18 combines with J gene TRBJ2-3; 13 nucleotides match TRBD2. The CDR3 length is 18 residues. Germline lookup yields CDR1 KGHSH and CDR2 LQKENI. With V trimmed by 0 bases and J by 2 bases, 5 bases remained unmatched. CDR3 region: CASSPPGLAGVPTDTQYF. The CDR3 nucleotides read TGTGCCAGCTCACCACCCGGACTAGCGGGGGTTCCCACAGATACGCAGTATTTT.

In this sample, this clonotype turned up a few times. This rearrangement joins TRBV10-3 to TRBJ2-2; 7 bases are a match to TRBD1. The V gene's germline CDR1 is ENHRY and CDR2 SYGVKD. The V and J ends lost 3 bases and 2 bases, in that order; junction bases with no gene match: 3. CDR3 length: 15 residues. CDR3 in amino acids: CAISDGQVNTGELFF. The CDR3 DNA reads as TGTGCCATCAGTGATGGACAGGTCAACACCGGGGAGCTGTTTTTT.

As to this clonotype: Sequence at one end of the junction differs from germline and may be a read error. The chain combines TRBV6-4 with TRBJ2-3; 7 bases are a match to TRBD2. The germline V gene encodes CDR1 MRHNA and CDR2 SNTAGT. The CDR3 length is 15 residues. The chain's CDR3 is CASSVAGAGSDTRYF. CDR3 nucleotides: TGTGCCAGCAGTGTGGCGGGAGCTGGGTCAGATACGCGGTATTTT.

This clonotype occurred a few times. The chain is built from TRBV29-1 and TRBJ2-3, with 11 bases lining up with TRBD2. The trim removed 5 bases at V and 2 bases at J, leaving 6 bases unmatched. The length of the CDR3 is 15 residues. Germline-derived CDR1 and CDR2 are SQVTM and ANQGSEA. This CDR3 reads CSVQTSGVTTDTQYF. The CDR3 DNA sequence: TGCAGCGTTCAGACTAGCGGGGTTACCACAGATACGCAGTATTTT.

V and J are TRBV29-1 and TRBJ2-5; possible D gene TRBD2, 5 bases. Germline loops: CDR1 SQVTM, CDR2 ANQGSEA. The CDR3 has 10 residues. V was trimmed by 4 bases and J by 7 bases, leaving 7 bases between them. CDR3 residues: CSVVEVTQYF. The CDR3 DNA sequence: TGCAGCGTTGTGGAGGTGACCCAGTACTTC.

This clonotype was recorded at least ten times. This sequence joins TRBV7-7 and TRBJ2-5; TRBD1 matches 8 bases. Trimming removed 2 bases from V and 2 bases from J; junction bases left unmatched: 1. Germline-derived CDR1 and CDR2 are SSHAT and FNYEAQ (reference sequence). The CDR3 loop spans 14 amino acids. The CDR3 region is CASSLNRGQETQYF. The CDR3 bases are TGTGCCAGCAGCTTAAACAGGGGGCAAGAGACCCAGTACTTC.

This clonotype has more than one count but fewer than ten. The V call is TRBV6-6, the J call TRBJ1-1, with TRBD1 as a possible D gene (6 bases). Germline CDR1 MNHNY, CDR2 SVGAGI (reference sequence). V gave up 11 bases and J gave up 1 base, with 20 bases separating them. CDR3 length: 15 amino acids. CDR3 in DNA: TGTGCCGGGCAGGACAGTTTTCAACAGAACACTGAAGCTTTCTTT. It is translated as CAGQDSFQQNTEAFF.